This T cell receptor beta chain was identified during a study of cytomegalovirus exposure and HLA in healthy donors. The PCR was carried out with 60 Vbeta primers and 13 Jbeta primers. The table came from immunoSEQ multiplex PCR; TCRdb's copy has only in-frame clones and leaves some out. Altogether some 200,000 clones are present, over 60% being singletons, with the ten largest covering 0.63%. General study results and limits: V- and J-gene trimming in TCR beta was tied to a missense DCLRE1C variant by an analysis performed later.

V was pared by 4 bases and J by 0 bases, with 12 bases between. CDR1 and CDR2 from the germline V gene are SGHRS and YFSETQ. The CDR3 has 15 residues. In the case of this clone: The antigen is unknown.

The specimen was PBMCs. The chain joins TRBV5-1 to TRBJ2-3; perhaps TRBD2 as D (6 bases). This TCR was recovered from a man between 18 and 29 years old in good health and CMV-seronegative. The CDR3 loop reads CASSSLSGSTDTQYF. The CDR3 DNA is TGCGCCAGCAGCAGCCTAAGCGGGAGCACAGATACGCAGTATTTT. Using reference TRBV5-1 and TRBJ2-3 for the parts outside the CDR3, the full variable domain is KAGVTQTPRYLIKTRGQQVTLSCSPISGHRSVSWYQQTPGQGLQFLFEYFSETQRNKGNFPGRFSGRQFSNSRSEMNVSTLELGDSALYLCASSSLSGSTDTQYFGPGTRLTVL.